The subject of this entry is one T cell receptor beta chain. Its cognate antigen is unknown. TCRdb's copy holds only in-frame clones and misses some; the assay was immunoSEQ multiplex PCR. The sample lists about 240,000 clones; around 86% were seen once. Germline values: CDR1 MNHEY, CDR2 SVGAGI. CDR3 length: 15 residues. Trimming pared 5 bases from V and 1 base from J, leaving 12 bases between. The sample originates from a study of cytomegalovirus exposure and HLA in healthy donors. Study-wide findings and caveats: That first-cohort TCR clusters tended to co-occur in the 120 or so validation repertoires was found in a later analysis.

The sample comprised PBMCs. The chain combines TRBV6-5 with TRBJ2-4; maybe TRBD2 (6 bases). The sequence was obtained from a woman aged 30 to 39 in good health and CMV-seropositive. The CDR3 spells CASSRSLAAKNIQYF. The CDR3 DNA reads as TGTGCCAGCAGTAGGAGCCTAGCGGCCAAAAACATTCAGTACTTC.